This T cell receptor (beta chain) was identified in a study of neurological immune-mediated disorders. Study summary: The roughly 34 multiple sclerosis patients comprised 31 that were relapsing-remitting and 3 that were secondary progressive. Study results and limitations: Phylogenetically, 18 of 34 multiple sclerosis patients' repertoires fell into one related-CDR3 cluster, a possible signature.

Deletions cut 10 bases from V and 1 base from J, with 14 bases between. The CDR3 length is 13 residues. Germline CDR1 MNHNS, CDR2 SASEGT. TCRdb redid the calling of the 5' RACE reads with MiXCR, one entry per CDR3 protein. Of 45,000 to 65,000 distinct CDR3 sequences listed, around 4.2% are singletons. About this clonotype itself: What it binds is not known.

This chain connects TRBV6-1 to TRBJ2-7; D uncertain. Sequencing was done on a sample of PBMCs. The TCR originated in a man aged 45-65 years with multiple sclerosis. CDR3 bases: TGTGCCACCGTAAGGGCAAGGTCCTACGAGCAGTACTTC. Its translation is CATVRARSYEQYF.